This T cell receptor (beta chain) was retrieved from a study of tumor and adjacent non-tumor tissue in lung cancer. Whole-study findings and limits: Patients with more diverse tumor TCRs had worse survival. Tumor repertoires had a smaller top 100 clone share than normal lung.

The CDR3 spans 17 residues. The V and J ends lost 0 bases and 4 bases, in that order; junction bases with no gene match: 5. Germline lookup yields CDR1 MNHNS and CDR2 SASEGT. Three rounds of nested PCR, following a modified ARM-PCR protocol, produced the TCRbeta library. TCRdb used MiXCR to reprocess the multiplex PCR reads, holding one entry per CDR3 protein. In the table there are tens of thousands of distinct CDR3 sequences, 60% to 80% of which are singletons. This clonotype was seen at least ten times. Its antigen is unknown. RNA was extracted from bulk tissue without any cell sorting. Newly diagnosed lung cancer patients had thoracic surgery in China, August–late 2014, without prior chemotherapy.

The source is a woman between 50 and 59 years old with non-small cell lung cancer. Sequencing was carried out using lung tumor tissue. This chain links TRBV6-1 with TRBJ2-3, with TRBD1 matching 12 bases. CDR3 in DNA: TGTGCCAGCAGTGAAGCCTCCGGGACAGGGGGCGCAGATACGCAGTATTTT. It encodes CASSEASGTGGADTQYF.